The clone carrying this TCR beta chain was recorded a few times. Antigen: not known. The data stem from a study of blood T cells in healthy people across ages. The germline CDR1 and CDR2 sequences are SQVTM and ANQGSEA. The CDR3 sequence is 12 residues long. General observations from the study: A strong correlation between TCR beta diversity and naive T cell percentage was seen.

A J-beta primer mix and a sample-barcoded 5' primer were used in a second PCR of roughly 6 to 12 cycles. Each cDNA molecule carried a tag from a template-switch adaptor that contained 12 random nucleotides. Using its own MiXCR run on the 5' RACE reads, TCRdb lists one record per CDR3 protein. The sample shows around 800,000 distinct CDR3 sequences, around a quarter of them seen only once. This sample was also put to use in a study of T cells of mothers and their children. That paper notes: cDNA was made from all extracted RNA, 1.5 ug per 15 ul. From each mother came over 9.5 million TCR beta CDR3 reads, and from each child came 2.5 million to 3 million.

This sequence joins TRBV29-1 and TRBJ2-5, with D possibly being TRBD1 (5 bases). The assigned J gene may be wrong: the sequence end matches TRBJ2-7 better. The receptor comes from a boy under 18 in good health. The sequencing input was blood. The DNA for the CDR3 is TGCAGCGTTGGCAGGACATACTACGAGCAGTACTTC. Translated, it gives CSVGRTYYEQYF.